The 25 T cell receptor beta chains below were found in one sample sequenced in a study of T cell responses to AZD1222 COVID-19 vaccine. The repertoire was sequenced with immunoSEQ multiplex PCR; TCRdb's copy has only in-frame clones and lacks some. In the table there are some 170,000 clones, approximately 88% of which are singletons. The sequencing here drew on peripheral blood, taken on day 0 of AZD1222 vaccination. These receptors all come from an adult in good health.

The chain links TRBV6-5 to TRBJ2-2; D might be TRBD2 (5 bases). Germline V gene sequence: CDR1 MNHEY, CDR2 SVGAGI. Trimming removed 7 bases at V and 4 bases at J, with 16 bases between. This CDR3 is built from 15 residues. The CDR3 region has the DNA TGTGCCAGCAATCCGGGAAATCGGGGCACCGGGGAGCTGTTTTTT. The encoded protein is CASNPGNRGTGELFF.

V is TRBV1 and J is TRBJ2-4; the table's TRBD2 call for D was not verified on the DNA. TRBV1 is termed a pseudogene. The CDR3 length is 17 residues. The CDR3 nucleotides read TGCACCAGCAGCCAAGATCACGGGGGGGGAGCCAAAAACATTCAGTACTTC. Translation: CTSSQDHGGGAKNIQYF.

The gene calls are TRBV9 and TRBJ1-5; the match to TRBD1 covers 9 bases. CDR3 size: 15 residues. The germline CDR1 and CDR2 sequences are SGDLS and YYNGEE. The V segment lost 4 bases and the J segment 7 bases; nucleotides outside the gene matches: 9. The CDR3 DNA follows: TGTGCCAGCAGCCTTTCCGGGACAGGGTACCAGCCCCAGCATTTT. It encodes CASSLSGTGYQPQHF.

The chain combines TRBV7-3 with TRBJ1-1; 7 bases are a match to TRBD1. The CDR3 is made up of 15 amino acids. V trimming: 0 bases; J trimming: 3 bases; junction bases outside the gene matches: 4. Germline V lookup: CDR1 SGHTA, CDR2 FQGTGA. The DNA for the CDR3 is TGTGCCAGCAGCTTAACCCAAGGGGGCCACACTGAAGCTTTCTTT. Translating it yields CASSLTQGGHTEAFF.

V and J are TRBV5-1 and TRBJ2-3, with 8 bases lining up with TRBD1. The V gene end was trimmed by 0 bases and the J gene end by 4 bases; junction bases not matched to a gene: 4. Germline values: CDR1 SGHRS, CDR2 YFSETQ. The CDR3 covers 15 residues. CDR3 in DNA: TGCGCCAGCAGCTTGGAGGGACAGGTTCCAGATACGCAGTATTTT. Translated, it gives CASSLEGQVPDTQYF.

The chain links TRBV18 to TRBJ1-1; D unclear. V was cut by 1 base and J by 0 bases, with 18 bases left in between. The CDR3 extends over 18 amino acids. Germline V gene data show CDR1 as KGHSH and CDR2 as LQKENI. The chain's CDR3 is CASSPLFGQDFMNTEAFF. The CDR3 bases are TGTGCCAGCTCACCACTCTTTGGGCAGGATTTCATGAACACTGAAGCTTTCTTT.

The genes are TRBV6-5 and TRBJ2-1; D call uncertain. The CDR3 runs 11 residues. The germline V gene has CDR1 MNHEY and CDR2 SVGAGI. Deletions cut 2 bases from V and 12 bases from J, with 8 bases between. CDR3 DNA: TGTGCCAGCAGTTACCCGCCCCTGCAGTTCTTC. It yields the protein CASSYPPLQFF.

The chain carries TRBV7-9 and TRBJ1-4; TRBD1 matches at 9 bases. Germline CDR1 and CDR2: SEHNR and FQNEAQ (reference sequence). Losses at the gene ends were 4 bases for V and 6 bases for J; bases not matched to a gene: 6. There are 15 residues in the CDR3. In DNA form, the CDR3 reads TGTGCCAGCAGCTCTCGACAGGGGGTGGATGAAAAACTGTTTTTT. Its protein product is CASSSRQGVDEKLFF.

V is TRBV5-1 and J is TRBJ2-1; 8 bases are a match to TRBD2. The CDR3 consists of 15 residues. Germline lookup yields CDR1 SGHRS and CDR2 YFSETQ. J gave up 3 bases and V 6 bases, and 8 bases lay outside the gene matches. CDR3 amino acids: CASNRGGTSYNEQFF. CDR3 nucleotide sequence: TGCGCCAGCAATCGGGGCGGGACTAGCTACAATGAGCAGTTCTTC.

With respect to this clone: Compared with germline, one end of the junction differs, possibly owing to a read error. The gene calls are TRBV4-3 and TRBJ1-5, with TRBD1 as a possible D gene (5 bases). The CDR3 length is 16 residues. Germline V lookup: CDR1 LGHNA, CDR2 YSLEER. CDR3: CASSPYIQGNNRPQHF. CDR3 DNA sequence: TGCGCCAGCAGCCCGTACATCCAGGGAAACAATCGGCCCCAGCATTTT.

The chain combines TRBV24-1 with TRBJ2-2, with a tentative D call TRBD1 (6 bases). The CDR3 covers 14 residues. Germline V CDR1 and CDR2: KGHDR, SFDVKD. The germline V and J ends were trimmed by 10 bases and 4 bases, with 15 bases remaining between them. The CDR3 region has the DNA TGTGCCACACAACCGGGACACTCCACCGGGGAGCTGTTTTTT. Protein product: CATQPGHSTGELFF.

This sequence joins TRBV5-1 and TRBJ1-6, with a weak D call TRBD1 (6 bases). Trimming left V 0 bases short and J 10 bases short, with 14 bases between. This CDR3 comprises 15 residues. In germline, CDR1 is SGHRS, CDR2 YFSETQ. The DNA for the CDR3 is TGCGCCAGCAGCTTGGGACAGGTCGGATGGTCACCCCTCCACTTT. Its translation is CASSLGQVGWSPLHF.

The chain links TRBV30 to TRBJ1-6, with D unresolved. Trimming shortened V by 5 bases and J by 6 bases, and 23 bases separated the two germline ends. CDR1 is GTSNPN and CDR2 is SVGIG in the germline V gene (reference sequence). The CDR3 is 17 amino acids. CDR3 DNA sequence: TGTGCCTGGTCCCTCTCTTCGCCGGCAGTTAGTAATTCACCCCTCCACTTT. This translates into CAWSLSSPAVSNSPLHF.

The chain couples TRBV18 to TRBJ1-1; D perhaps matches TRBD1 (5 bases). CDR1 KGHSH and CDR2 LQKENI come from the germline V gene. The CDR3 covers 14 residues. V was trimmed by 1 base and J by 1 base, leaving 7 bases between them. The CDR3, as DNA: TGTGCCAGCTCACCACGACAGCAGAACACTGAAGCTTTCTTT. Protein product: CASSPRQQNTEAFF.

The rearrangement joins TRBV19 to TRBJ2-7; 7 nucleotides align to TRBD1. Germline V gene lookup returns CDR1 LNHDA and CDR2 SQIVND (reference sequence). With 1 base clipped from V and 2 bases from J, the junction kept 5 bases outside the gene matches. This CDR3 region has 15 residues. CDR3 amino acids: CASSIAGQKAYEQYF. The CDR3 DNA reads TGTGCCAGTAGTATAGCGGGACAGAAGGCCTACGAGCAGTACTTC.

The J gene is TRBJ1-1, the V gene TRBV2; D remains ambiguous. The CDR3 runs 13 residues. Germline CDR1 SNHLY, CDR2 FYNNEI. V lost 9 bases, J lost 3 bases, and 14 bases lay in between. CDR3 DNA sequence: TGTGCCAGAAGAAATGCCCGAGACACTGAAGCTTTCTTT. It codes for CARRNARDTEAFF.

The rearrangement links TRBV7-2 to TRBJ2-1; 12 nucleotides match TRBD2. The CDR3 has 14 amino acids. The trim removed 2 bases at V and 10 bases at J, leaving 3 bases unmatched. Germline assignment: CDR1 SGHTA and CDR2 FQGNSA. CDR3 loop: CASSLTSGGREQFF. CDR3 sequence (DNA): TGTGCCAGCAGCTTAACTAGCGGGGGGCGAGAGCAGTTCTTC.

J is TRBJ2-6 and V is TRBV28; D is uncertain. The germline V and J ends were trimmed by 6 bases and 0 bases, with 9 bases remaining between them. This CDR3 is built from 15 residues. Germline V CDR1 and CDR2: MDHEN, SYDVKM. The CDR3 loop is CASRTGVSGANVLTF. DNA for the CDR3: TGTGCCAGCAGGACCGGTGTCTCTGGGGCCAACGTCCTGACTTTC. Full variable domain (missing parts from reference TRBV28 and TRBJ2-6): DVKVTQSSRYLVKRTGEKVFLECVQDMDHENMFWYRQDPGLGLRLIYFSYDVKMKEKGDIPEGYSVSREKKERFSLILESASTNQTSMYLCASRTGVSGANVLTFGAGSRLTVL.

The CDR3 loop reads CASRDRTGETQYF. As DNA, the CDR3 is TGTGCCAGTAGGGACAGGACCGGGGAGACCCAGTACTTC. The chain carries TRBV19 and TRBJ2-5, with 7 bases lining up with TRBD1. The CDR3 runs to 13 residues. After removal of 6 bases from V and 5 bases from J, the junction contained 6 bases not matched to a gene. Germline assignment: CDR1 LNHDA and CDR2 SQIVND (reference sequence).

The chain joins TRBV9 to TRBJ2-1, with a weak D call TRBD2 (5 bases). V lost 3 bases, J lost 6 bases, and 13 bases lay in between. CDR1 is SGDLS, CDR2 YYNGEE, per germline. The CDR3 has 14 amino acids. In DNA form, the CDR3 reads TGTGCCAGCAGCGCAACCGGACTCCCCAATGAGCAGTTCTTC. It specifies CASSATGLPNEQFF.

This clone was recorded once. This rearrangement joins TRBV12-3 or TRBV12-4 to TRBJ1-2; D not resolved. The CDR3 is 13 residues long. Trimming removed 7 bases at V and 4 bases at J, with 13 bases between. Here the CDR3 reads CASTKQSRYGYTF. The CDR3 coding sequence is TGTGCCAGCACCAAACAGTCCCGCTATGGCTACACCTTC.

The chain employs TRBV4-3 and TRBJ2-7; D call uncertain. CDR1 is LGHNA, CDR2 YSLEER, per germline. CDR3 length: 15 amino acids. Between the trimmed V and J ends, which lost 0 bases and 5 bases, there was a span of 14 bases. CDR3 DNA: TGCGCCAGCAGCCAAGATCGACAACAGTCGGACGAGCAGTACTTC. Amino acid sequence: CASSQDRQQSDEQYF.

This clone was found once. This chain connects TRBV19 to TRBJ1-5, with D perhaps TRBD1 (5 bases). Per the germline V gene, CDR1 is LNHDA and CDR2 is SQIVND (reference sequence). The CDR3 consists of 15 residues. V dropped 7 bases and J dropped 3 bases, with 16 bases sitting between them. DNA of the CDR3: TGTGCCAGTACCACTCATCAGGGTTACAATCAGCCCCAGCATTTT. This gives the protein CASTTHQGYNQPQHF.

The chain links TRBV5-5 to TRBJ1-1, with 11 bases identical to TRBD1. Germline-derived CDR1 and CDR2 are SGHKS and YYEKEE (reference sequence). CDR3 length equals 16 residues. The V and J ends lost 4 bases and 5 bases, in that order; junction bases with no gene match: 10. In DNA form, the CDR3 reads TGTGCCAGCAGCGTCGGGACAGGGGGGATTGTTACTGAAGCTTTCTTT. Translation gives CASSVGTGGIVTEAFF.

The V call is TRBV27, the J call TRBJ2-1, with 8 bases lining up with TRBD1. The CDR3 runs to 16 residues. Germline V CDR1 and CDR2: MNHEY, SMNVEV (reference sequence). With 3 bases clipped from V and 1 base from J, the junction kept 5 bases outside the gene matches. The CDR3 here is CASSFVQGASYNEQFF. The DNA for the CDR3 is TGTGCCAGCAGTTTTGTCCAGGGGGCGTCCTACAATGAGCAGTTCTTC.